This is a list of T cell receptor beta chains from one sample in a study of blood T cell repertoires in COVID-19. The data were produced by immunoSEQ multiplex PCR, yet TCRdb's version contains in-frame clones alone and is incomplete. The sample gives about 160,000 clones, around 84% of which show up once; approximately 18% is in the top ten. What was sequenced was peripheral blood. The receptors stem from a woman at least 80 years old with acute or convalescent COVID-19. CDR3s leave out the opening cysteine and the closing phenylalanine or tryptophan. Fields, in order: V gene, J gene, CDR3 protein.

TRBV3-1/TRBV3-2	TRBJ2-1	ASSQGSTEF
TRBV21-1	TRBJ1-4	ASSKSSQRDTLNEKLF
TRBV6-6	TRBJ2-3	ASSRRGPVVTDTQY
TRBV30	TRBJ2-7	AWRPAAGGPLYEQY
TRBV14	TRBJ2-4	ASSRRQESIQY
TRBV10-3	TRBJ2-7	AIQPGGAASSYEQY
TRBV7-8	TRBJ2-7	ASSSIDTPGLAGEYEQY
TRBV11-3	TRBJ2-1	ASSLGGQGFNEQF
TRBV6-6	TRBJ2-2	ASSLREGGLTGELF
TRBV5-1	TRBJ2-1	ASSFVAGGGYNEQF
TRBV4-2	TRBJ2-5	ASSQDGTSGGRVTQY
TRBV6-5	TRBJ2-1	ASSFDSGSSYNEQF
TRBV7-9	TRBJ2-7	ASSLIWGVEGWAEQY
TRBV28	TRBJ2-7	ASSTGGGGDYEQY
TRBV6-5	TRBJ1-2	ASSYSRRGVPYT
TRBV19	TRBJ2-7	ASSQKGAATYEQY
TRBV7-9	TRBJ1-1	ASSPYELTGEKTEAF
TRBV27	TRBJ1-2	ASSFPGQGTT
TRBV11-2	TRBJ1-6	ASSLGGQTSSYNSPLH
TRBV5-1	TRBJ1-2	ASSLDVVHYGYT
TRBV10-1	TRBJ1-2	ASSGGTASNYGYT
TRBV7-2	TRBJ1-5	ASSTGTGANQPQH
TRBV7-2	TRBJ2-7	ASSLVGPSYEQY
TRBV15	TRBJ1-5	ATSRDRAIHQPQH
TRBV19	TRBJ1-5	ASGRYNQPQH
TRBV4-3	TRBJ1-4	ASSLGDYAEKLF
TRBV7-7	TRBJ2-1	ASSIARDRVHEQF
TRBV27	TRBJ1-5	ASSPLTDRFHQPQH
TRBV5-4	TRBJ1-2	ASSRDSMGYGYT
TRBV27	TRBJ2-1	ASSLLGDGLAYNEQF
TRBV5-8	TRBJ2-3	ASSSLAGLRITDTQY
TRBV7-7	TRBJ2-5	ASSRSITETQY
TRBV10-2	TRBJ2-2	ASTPVGVTGELF